The following is a T cell receptor (beta chain) sequence with its context. The data originate from a study of Ad26.COV2.S vaccination and SARS-CoV-2 variants. Some clones are missing from TCRdb's copy, which holds only in-frame ones; the method was immunoSEQ multiplex PCR. The sample consists of roughly 380,000 clones, roughly 84% of them appearing once. Documented treatment: roughly 18 received Ad26.COV2.S at low or high dose, single or two shots; 5 received placebo; per-sample allocation not given. Samples were taken on day 63 after the first vaccine or placebo injection. Germline CDR1 is SGHRS and CDR2 is YFSETQ. The CDR3 sequence is 15 residues long. V lost 0 bases to trimming and J lost 5 bases; unmatched junction nucleotides: 8.

The sequence was obtained from a person aged 18-60 years who received the Ad26.COV2.S COVID-19 vaccine or a placebo. This chain joins TRBV5-1 and TRBJ2-7, with 7 bases identical to TRBD1. The input for sequencing was peripheral blood, taken in a trial of Ad26.COV2.S vaccine versus placebo. As DNA, the CDR3 is TGCGCCAGCAGCTTGGAGAGGGGGCGCGACCACGAGCAGTACTTC. It is translated as CASSLERGRDHEQYF. Using reference TRBV5-1 and TRBJ2-7 for the parts outside the CDR3, the full variable domain is KAGVTQTPRYLIKTRGQQVTLSCSPISGHRSVSWYQQTPGQGLQFLFEYFSETQRNKGNFPGRFSGRQFSNSRSEMNVSTLELGDSALYLCASSLERGRDHEQYFGPGTRLTVT.